What follows is one TCR beta chain and its context. This sample was included in a study of blood T cell repertoires in COVID-19. Study-wide context: Spain, Italy and the United States supplied samples that represented acute and convalescent COVID-19. PBMCs, B-cell-depleted T cells, or T cells were the source of the cDNA or gDNA that made up the material.

The CDR3 is 13 residues long. Looked up from germline, CDR1 is LGHDT and CDR2 is YNNKEL (reference sequence). V was pared by 1 base and J by 8 bases, with 3 bases of the junction left unmatched. Produced via immunoSEQ multiplex PCR; TCRdb's table is partial and in-frame only. Of approximately 130,000 clones in the sample, roughly 89% were seen once. This chain uses TRBV3-1 (or the pseudogene TRBV3-2) with TRBJ1-2; 8 nucleotides align to TRBD1. The sequencing sample was made of peripheral blood. This clonotype was obtained from a woman aged 50 to 65 with acute or convalescent COVID-19. CDR3 residues: CASSQGQGLGYTF. CDR3 bases: TGTGCCAGCAGCCAAGGACAGGGGCTGGGCTACACCTTC.